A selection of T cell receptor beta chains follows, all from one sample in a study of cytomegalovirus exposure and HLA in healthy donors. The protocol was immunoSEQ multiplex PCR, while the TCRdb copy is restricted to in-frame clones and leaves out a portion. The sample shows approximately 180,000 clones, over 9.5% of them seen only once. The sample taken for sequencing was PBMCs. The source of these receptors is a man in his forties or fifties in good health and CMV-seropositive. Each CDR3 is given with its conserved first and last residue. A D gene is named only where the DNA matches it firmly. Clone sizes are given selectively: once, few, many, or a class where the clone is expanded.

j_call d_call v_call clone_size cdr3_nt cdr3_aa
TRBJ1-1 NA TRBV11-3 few TGTGCCAGCCTGGGCAGGGATGTCACTGAAGCTTTCTTT CASLGRDVTEAFF
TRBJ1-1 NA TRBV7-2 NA TGTGCCAGCAGCGCAATCAGGGGCTGGGGCACTGAAGCTTTCTTT CASSAIRGWGTEAFF
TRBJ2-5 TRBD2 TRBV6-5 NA TGTGCCAGCAGTTACGCGGGGGGGCGCGAGACCCAGTACTTC CASSYAGGRETQYF
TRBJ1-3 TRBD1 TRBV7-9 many TGTGCCAGCAGCACGACAGGGACGTCTGGAAACACCATATATTTT CASSTTGTSGNTIYF
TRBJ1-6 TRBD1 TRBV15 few TGTGCCACCAGCAGAGATCGAGGGGGCGGGACACCCCTCCACTTT CATSRDRGGGTPLHF
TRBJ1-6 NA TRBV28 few TGTGCCAGCAGAGAGTCGGGGGTGGGGAATTCACCCCTCCACTTT CASRESGVGNSPLHF
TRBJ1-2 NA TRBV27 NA TGTGCCAGCAGTTTACAGGGGAACTATGGCTACACCTTC CASSLQGNYGYTF
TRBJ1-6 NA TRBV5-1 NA TGCGCCAGCAGCGGGGGGGCAGGGACAAATAATTCACCCCTCCACTTT CASSGGAGTNNSPLHF
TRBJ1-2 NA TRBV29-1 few TGCAGCGTTGAAGATCAGGGCGGCTATGGCTACACCTTC CSVEDQGGYGYTF
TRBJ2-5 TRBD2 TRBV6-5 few TGTGCCAGCAGGGGACTAGCTTATCGGGAGACCCAGTACTTC CASRGLAYRETQYF
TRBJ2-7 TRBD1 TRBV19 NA TGTGCCAGTAGTAAGGCAGGGGGCTTCTACGAGCAGTACTTC CASSKAGGFYEQYF
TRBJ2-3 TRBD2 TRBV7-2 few TGTGCCAGCAGCTTTGGTAGCGGGGGGGCGGATACGCAGTATTTT CASSFGSGGADTQYF
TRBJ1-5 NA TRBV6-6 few TGTGCCAGCAGTTCCCCGGTCGGGGTCAATCAGCCCCAGCATTTT CASSSPVGVNQPQHF
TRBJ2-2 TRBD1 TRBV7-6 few TGTGCCAGCAGCCTTACAGGGGCCCTGAACACCGGGGAGCTGTTTTTT CASSLTGALNTGELFF
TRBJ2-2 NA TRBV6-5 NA TGTGCCAGCGTTGGGCCGGGGGTAGTCGGGGAGCTGTTTTTT CASVGPGVVGELFF
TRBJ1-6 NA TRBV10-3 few TGTGCCATCAGTGACGGGGGGGGGAATTCACCCCTCCACTTT CAISDGGGNSPLHF
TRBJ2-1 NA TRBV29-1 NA TGCAGCGTTGAAGAATCAGGGTACGAGCAGTTCTTC CSVEESGYEQFF
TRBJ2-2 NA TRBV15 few TGTGCCACCAGCCTCTCACTTTCGAACACCGGGGAGCTGTTTTTT CATSLSLSNTGELFF
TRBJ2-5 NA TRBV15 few TGTGCCACCAGCAGAGGAGGGGGACAAGAGACCCAGTACTTC CATSRGGGQETQYF
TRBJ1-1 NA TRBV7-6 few TGTGCCAGCGGGGGCCCGAACACTGAAGCTTTCTTT CASGGPNTEAFF
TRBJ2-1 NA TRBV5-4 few TGTGCCAGCAGCTTCCTTCAACTACAGGGAGATGAGCAGTTCTTC CASSFLQLQGDEQFF
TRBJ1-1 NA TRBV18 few TGTGCCAGCTCACCCAAAAAGGACAGCTTCAATGAAGCTTTCTTT CASSPKKDSFNEAFF
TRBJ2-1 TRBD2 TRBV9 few TGTGCCAGCAGCGTAGGCGGCGGGGGGTTAGGCAATGAGCAGTTCTTC CASSVGGGGLGNEQFF
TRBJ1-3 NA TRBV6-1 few TGTGCGCACACCGAGGAGGCTGGAAACACCATATATTTT CAHTEEAGNTIYF
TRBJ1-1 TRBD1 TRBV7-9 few TGTGCCAGCAGCTTACAGGGGGCGAACACTGAAGCTTTCTTT CASSLQGANTEAFF
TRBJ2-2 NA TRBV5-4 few TGTGCCAGCAGCCCGGGACACCCGGGCACCGGGGAGCTGTTTTTT CASSPGHPGTGELFF